The 6 T cell receptor beta chains below come from one sample, sequenced in a study of metastatic and nonmetastatic thyroid tumors. Via MiXCR, TCRdb re-called the PCR reads. The sample yields about 92,000 clones, just under 15% seen once. Nobody among the patients had been given any treatment before thyroid surgery. The sequenced sample was blood. Receptors were obtained from a female donor with papillary thyroid cancer or a benign thyroid nodule (not recorded which). Some clones in this sample may be carry-over from other donors' samples.

This clone was counted many times. A much more abundant neighbour one base away suggests this may be a read error. The chain joins TRBV19 to TRBJ1-5; 7 bases are a match to TRBD1. The J call could be wrong; TRBJ2-3 is a better fit for the DNA end. Germline values: CDR1 LNHDA, CDR2 SQIVND (reference sequence). This CDR3 contains 15 residues. CDR3 DNA sequence: TGTGCCAGTAGTCCCACAGGGGATAGCAATCAGCCCCAGTATTTT. Translation: CASSPTGDSNQPQYF.

The chain employs TRBV20-1 and TRBJ2-7, with D possibly being TRBD2 (6 bases). Trimming shortened V by 5 bases and J by 2 bases, and 10 bases separated the two germline ends. The CDR3 runs 12 residues. Germline-derived CDR1 and CDR2 are DFQATT and SNEGSKA (reference sequence). CDR3 bases: TGCAGTGCTCGGCGGGACGCCTACGAGCAGTACTTC. This encodes CSARRDAYEQYF.

Worth noting for this clone: This sample also contains other DNA sequences that code for the same CDR3. The chain links TRBV20-1 to TRBJ2-3; D call uncertain. The germline V gene has CDR1 DFQATT and CDR2 SNEGSKA (reference sequence). Between the trimmed V and J ends, which lost 5 bases and 1 base, there was a span of 10 bases. CDR3 length: 13 amino acids. The CDR3 region is CSAGRTGTDTQYF. The DNA for the CDR3 is TGCAGTGCTGGCCGTACTGGCACAGATACGCAGTATTTT.

This clone occurred many times. Here the CDR3 DNA reads TGTGCCAGCGGCCTGACCCTACGAGAAGAGACCCAGTACTTC. This sequence encodes CASGLTLREETQYF. V gene TRBV7-9 combines with J gene TRBJ2-5; D not resolved. Trimming cost V 8 bases and J 3 bases, with 16 bases left between them. The CDR3 sequence is 14 residues long. Germline values: CDR1 SEHNR, CDR2 FQNEAQ (reference sequence).

This clone occurred many times. This chain uses TRBV2 with TRBJ2-5; maybe TRBD2 (6 bases). The CDR3 is 13 residues long. Germline-derived CDR1 and CDR2 are SNHLY and FYNNEI. Trimming stripped 6 bases from V and 4 bases from J, with 12 bases between. The CDR3 DNA follows: TGTGCCAGCAGCCAACGGGGGTCAGAGACCCAGTACTTC. Translating it yields CASSQRGSETQYF.

Notes on this clone: This may be a read error, as it is one base from a much larger clone. The chain carries TRBV11-2 and TRBJ2-3; 11 nucleotides agree with TRBD2. This CDR3 region has 16 residues. The germline V gene encodes CDR1 SGHAT and CDR2 FQNNGV. The chain's CDR3 is CASSARLAGSTYTQYF. Here the CDR3 DNA reads TGTGCCAGCAGCGCACGACTAGCGGGGAGCACATATACGCAGTATTTT.